This TCR beta chain was documented in a study of cytomegalovirus exposure and HLA in healthy donors. 13 Jbeta primers and 60 Vbeta primers were used for the PCR. Measured with immunoSEQ multiplex PCR; TCRdb has only the in-frame clones, and not every one. The sample has roughly 100,000 clones, approximately 69% seen once. Whole-study results and caveats: CMV serostatus alone was available as immune exposure information.

Germline V gives CDR1 SGHAT, CDR2 FQNNGV. The CDR3 length is 14 residues. Unmatched junction bases numbered 7, after V lost 5 bases and J lost 5 bases. Details on this clone: Its target is unknown.

V gene TRBV11-2 combines with J gene TRBJ2-5, with TRBD1 identical over 8 bases. The receptor comes from a man aged 25 to 40 in good health and CMV-seronegative. The sample consisted of PBMCs. The CDR3 loop reads CASSDNRGAETQYF. The CDR3 DNA sequence: TGTGCCAGCAGCGACAACAGGGGGGCGGAGACCCAGTACTTC.